This entry is about one T cell receptor (beta chain). Sequenced by immunoSEQ multiplex PCR; TCRdb stores in-frame clones only, minus some. Among more than 14,000 clones, around 86% were seen once, and the ten largest hold 15% to 20%. Germline V gene lookup returns CDR1 SNHLY and CDR2 FYNNEI. The CDR3 contains 14 residues. Trimming left V 2 bases short and J 0 bases short, with 7 bases between. The data derive from a study of T cell changes during pregnancy in multiple sclerosis. Sample: CD8+ T cells from peripheral blood mononuclear cells, taken in the first trimester of pregnancy. This clonotype was obtained from a female donor with multiple sclerosis, enrolled in a pregnancy study. This chain joins TRBV2 and TRBJ1-1, with D hard to call. For the CDR3, the DNA is TGTGCCAGCAGTGAACGGTTGTTGAACACTGAAGCTTTCTTT. Encoded protein: CASSERLLNTEAFF.